This T cell receptor beta chain was observed in a study of CD8+ T cells in alopecia areata. This clone was counted a few times. Its cognate antigen is unknown. Whole-study results and caveats: On tofacitinib, scalp clonality and expanded CD8+ clones among top 100 fell significantly.

Treatment denoted: oral pan-JAK inhibitor, 5-10 mg twice daily. Trimming removed 1 base from V and 0 bases from J, with 10 bases in between. The CDR3 spans 15 residues. Looked up from germline, CDR1 is SGHNT and CDR2 is YYREEE (reference sequence). Reverse transcribed after extraction, RNA yielded cDNA as the sequencing template. The repertoire was sequenced with immunoSEQ multiplex PCR; TCRdb's copy has only in-frame clones and lacks some. The sample consists of 100,000 to 150,000 clones, over 55% of them appearing once. The TCR comes from a human donor with alopecia areata. Here the sequenced sample was CD4+ T cells sorted from blood, taken at week 4, from a patient treated with tofacitinib. The chain carries TRBV5-4 and TRBJ1-2; D is undetermined. The CDR3 is CASSLKSATNYGYTF. The CDR3 DNA sequence: TGTGCCAGCAGCTTGAAGTCTGCCACTAACTATGGCTACACCTTC.